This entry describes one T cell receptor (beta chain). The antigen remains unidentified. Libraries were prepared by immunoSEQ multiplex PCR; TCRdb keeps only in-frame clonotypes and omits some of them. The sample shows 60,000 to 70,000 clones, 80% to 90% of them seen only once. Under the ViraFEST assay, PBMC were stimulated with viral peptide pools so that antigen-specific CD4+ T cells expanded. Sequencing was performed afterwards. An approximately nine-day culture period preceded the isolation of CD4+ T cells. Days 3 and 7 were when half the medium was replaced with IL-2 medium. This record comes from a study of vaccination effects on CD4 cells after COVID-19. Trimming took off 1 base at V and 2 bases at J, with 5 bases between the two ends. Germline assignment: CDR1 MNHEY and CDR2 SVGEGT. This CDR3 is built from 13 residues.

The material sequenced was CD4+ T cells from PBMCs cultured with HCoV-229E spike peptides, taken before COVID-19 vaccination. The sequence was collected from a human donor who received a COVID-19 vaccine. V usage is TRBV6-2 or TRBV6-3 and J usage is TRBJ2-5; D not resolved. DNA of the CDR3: TGTGCCAGCAGTTACTTAATACAAGAGACCCAGTACTTC. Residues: CASSYLIQETQYF.